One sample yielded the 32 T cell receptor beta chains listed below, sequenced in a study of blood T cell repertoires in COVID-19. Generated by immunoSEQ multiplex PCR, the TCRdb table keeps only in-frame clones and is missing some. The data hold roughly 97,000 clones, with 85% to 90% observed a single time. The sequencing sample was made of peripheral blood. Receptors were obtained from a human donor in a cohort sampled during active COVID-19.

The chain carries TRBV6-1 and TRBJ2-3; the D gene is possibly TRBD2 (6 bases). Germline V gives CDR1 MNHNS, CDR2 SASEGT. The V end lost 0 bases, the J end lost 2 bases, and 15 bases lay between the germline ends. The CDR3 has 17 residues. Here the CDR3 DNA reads TGTGCCAGCAGTGAAGCGCTGATAGCGGAGGTCACAGATACGCAGTATTTT. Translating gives CASSEALIAEVTDTQYF.

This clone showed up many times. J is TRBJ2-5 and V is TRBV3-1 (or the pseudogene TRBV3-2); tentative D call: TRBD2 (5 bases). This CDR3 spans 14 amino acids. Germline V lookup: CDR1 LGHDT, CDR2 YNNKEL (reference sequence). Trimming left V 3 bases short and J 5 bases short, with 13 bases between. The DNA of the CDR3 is TGTGCCAGCAGCCATTGGGAGTTCGGGGAGACCCAGTACTTC. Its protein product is CASSHWEFGETQYF.

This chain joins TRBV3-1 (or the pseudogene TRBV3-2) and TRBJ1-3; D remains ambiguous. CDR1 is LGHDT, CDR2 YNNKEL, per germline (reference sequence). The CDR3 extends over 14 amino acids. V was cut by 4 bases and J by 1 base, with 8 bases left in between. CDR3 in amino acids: CASSPRVSGNTIYF. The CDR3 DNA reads TGTGCCAGCAGCCCTAGAGTTTCTGGAAACACCATATATTTT.

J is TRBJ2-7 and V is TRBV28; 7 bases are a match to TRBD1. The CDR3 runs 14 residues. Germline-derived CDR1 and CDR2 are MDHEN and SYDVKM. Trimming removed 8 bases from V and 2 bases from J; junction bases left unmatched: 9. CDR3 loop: CASQIGTAAYEQYF. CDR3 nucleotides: TGTGCCAGCCAAATCGGGACAGCAGCCTACGAGCAGTACTTC.

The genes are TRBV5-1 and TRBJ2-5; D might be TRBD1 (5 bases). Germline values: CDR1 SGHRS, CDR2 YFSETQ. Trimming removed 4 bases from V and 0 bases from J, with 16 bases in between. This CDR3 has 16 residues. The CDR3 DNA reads TGCGCCAGCAGCAAGGATCCGACAGCACACCAAGAGACCCAGTACTTC. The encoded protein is CASSKDPTAHQETQYF.

The CDR3 nucleotides are TGTGCCAGCAGCGTACAAAGCTTGGGGAGCGGTGCAGATACGCAGTATTTT. Encoded protein: CASSVQSLGSGADTQYF. J is TRBJ2-3 and V is TRBV9; tentatively, D is TRBD2 (5 bases). Germline loops: CDR1 SGDLS, CDR2 YYNGEE. CDR3 size: 17 residues. The V and J ends lost 1 base and 4 bases respectively, with 19 bases between them.

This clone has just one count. CDR3: CASSQEETGRLGETQYF. In nucleotides, the CDR3 is TGCGCCAGCAGCCAAGAGGAGACAGGTCGGTTGGGAGAGACCCAGTACTTC. This chain connects TRBV4-1 to TRBJ2-5; tentative D call: TRBD1 (6 bases). V was pared by 0 bases and J by 4 bases, with 18 bases between. Germline V gene data show CDR1 as MGHRA and CDR2 as YSYEKL. CDR3 length: 17 amino acids.

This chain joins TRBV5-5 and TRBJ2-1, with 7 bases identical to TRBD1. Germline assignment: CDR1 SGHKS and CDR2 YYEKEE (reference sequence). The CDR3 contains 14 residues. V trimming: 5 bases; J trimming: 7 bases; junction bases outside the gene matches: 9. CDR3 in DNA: TGTGCCAGCAGTTCGACAGGGCGAGGGAATGAGCAGTTCTTC. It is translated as CASSSTGRGNEQFF.

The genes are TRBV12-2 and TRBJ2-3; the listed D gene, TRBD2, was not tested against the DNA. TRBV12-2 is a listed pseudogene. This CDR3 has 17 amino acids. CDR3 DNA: TGTGCAAGTCGCTTGCTTTATGACAGACTAGCCACAGATACGCAGTATTTT. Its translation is CASRLLYDRLATDTQYF.

CDR3 amino acids: CASSLVEVADTQYF. In DNA form, the CDR3 reads TGTGCCAGCAGCTTGGTAGAGGTTGCAGATACGCAGTATTTT. The rearrangement joins TRBV5-6 to TRBJ2-3; D is ambiguous. Trimming left V 0 bases short and J 4 bases short, with 9 bases between. CDR1 SGHDT and CDR2 YYEEEE come from the germline V gene. This CDR3 comprises 14 residues. The whole variable domain, filled in from reference TRBV5-6 and TRBJ2-3, reads DAGVTQSPTHLIKTRGQQVTLRCSPKSGHDTVSWYQQALGQGPQFIFQYYEEEERQRGNFPDRFSGHQFPNYSSELNVNALLLGDSALYLCASSLVEVADTQYFGPGTRLTVL.

Here the CDR3 reads CASSLRGGASTMAGANVLTF. The CDR3, as DNA: TGTGCCAGCAGTCTCCGGGGGGGGGCTTCTACTATGGCTGGGGCCAACGTCCTGACTTTC. The J gene is TRBJ2-6, the V gene TRBV6-6; TRBD2 matches at 8 bases. After removal of 5 bases from V and 2 bases from J, the junction contained 17 bases not matched to a gene. CDR3 length: 20 residues. Germline CDR1 reads MNHNY; CDR2 reads SVGAGI (reference sequence).

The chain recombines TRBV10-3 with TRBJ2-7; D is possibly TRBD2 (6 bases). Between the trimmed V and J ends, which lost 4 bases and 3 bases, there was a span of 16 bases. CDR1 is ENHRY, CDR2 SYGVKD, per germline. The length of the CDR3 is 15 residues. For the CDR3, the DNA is TGTGCCATCAGTGGGGGGGACGGAAAAAACTACGAGCAGTACTTC. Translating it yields CAISGGDGKNYEQYF.

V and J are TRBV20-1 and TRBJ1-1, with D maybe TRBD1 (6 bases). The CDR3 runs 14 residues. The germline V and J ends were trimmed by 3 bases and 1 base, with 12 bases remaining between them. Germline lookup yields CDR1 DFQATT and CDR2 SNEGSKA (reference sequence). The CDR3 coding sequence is TGCAGTGCTAGTAGGACAGCCAAGAACACTGAAGCTTTCTTT. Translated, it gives CSASRTAKNTEAFF.

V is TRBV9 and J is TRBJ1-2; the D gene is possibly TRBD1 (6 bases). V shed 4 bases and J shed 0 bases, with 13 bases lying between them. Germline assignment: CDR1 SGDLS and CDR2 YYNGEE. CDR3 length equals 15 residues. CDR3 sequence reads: CASSPRDNANYGYTF. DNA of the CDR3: TGTGCCAGCAGCCCCCGGGACAACGCTAACTATGGCTACACCTTC.

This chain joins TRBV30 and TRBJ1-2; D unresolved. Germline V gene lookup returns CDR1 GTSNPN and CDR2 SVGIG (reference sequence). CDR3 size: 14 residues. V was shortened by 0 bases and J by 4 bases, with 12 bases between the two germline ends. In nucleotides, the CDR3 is TGTGCCTGGAGTGTACACACCGGAGGCTATGGCTACACCTTC. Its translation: CAWSVHTGGYGYTF.

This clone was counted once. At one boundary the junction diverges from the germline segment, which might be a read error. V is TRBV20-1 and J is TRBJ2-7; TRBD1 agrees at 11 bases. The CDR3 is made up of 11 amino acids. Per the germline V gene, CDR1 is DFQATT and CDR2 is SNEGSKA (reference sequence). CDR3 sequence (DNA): TGCAGTGTCTCGGGACAGGGGGACCTTGAATTC. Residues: CSVSGQGDLEF.

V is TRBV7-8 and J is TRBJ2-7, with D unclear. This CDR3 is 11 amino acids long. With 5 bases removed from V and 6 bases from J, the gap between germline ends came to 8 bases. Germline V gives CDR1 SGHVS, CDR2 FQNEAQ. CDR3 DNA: TGTGCCAGCAGCCCACGGGTCGAGCAGTACTTC. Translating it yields CASSPRVEQYF.

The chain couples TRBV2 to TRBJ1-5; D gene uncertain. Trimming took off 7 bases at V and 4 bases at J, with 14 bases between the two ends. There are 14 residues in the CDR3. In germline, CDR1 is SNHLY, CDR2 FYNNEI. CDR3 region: CASNHMGENQPQHF. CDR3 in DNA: TGTGCCAGCAACCACATGGGCGAGAATCAGCCCCAGCATTTT.

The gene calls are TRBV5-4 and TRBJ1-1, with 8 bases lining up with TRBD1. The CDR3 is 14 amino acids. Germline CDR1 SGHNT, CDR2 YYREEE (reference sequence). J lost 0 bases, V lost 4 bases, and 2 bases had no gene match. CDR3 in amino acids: CASSQGQVNTEAFF. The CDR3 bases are TGTGCCAGCAGCCAGGGACAGGTGAACACTGAAGCTTTCTTT.

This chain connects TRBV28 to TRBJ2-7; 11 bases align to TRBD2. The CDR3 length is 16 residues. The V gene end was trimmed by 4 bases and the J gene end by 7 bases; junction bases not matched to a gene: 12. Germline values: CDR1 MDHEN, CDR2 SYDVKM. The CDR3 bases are TGTGCCAGCAGTTATGATAGCGGGAGGGGGTCGAGGGAGCAGTACTTC. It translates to CASSYDSGRGSREQYF.

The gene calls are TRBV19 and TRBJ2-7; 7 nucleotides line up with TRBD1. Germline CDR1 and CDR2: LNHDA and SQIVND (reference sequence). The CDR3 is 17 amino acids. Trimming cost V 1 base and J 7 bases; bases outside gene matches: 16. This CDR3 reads CASSIGLENRGLREQYF. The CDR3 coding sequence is TGTGCCAGTAGTATAGGTTTGGAGAACAGGGGCTTACGTGAGCAGTACTTC. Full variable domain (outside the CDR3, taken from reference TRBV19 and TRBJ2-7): DGGITQSPKYLFRKEGQNVTLSCEQNLNHDAMYWYRQDPGQGLRLIYYSQIVNDFQKGDIAEGYSVSREKKESFPLTVTSAQKNPTAFYLCASSIGLENRGLREQYFGPGTRLTVT.

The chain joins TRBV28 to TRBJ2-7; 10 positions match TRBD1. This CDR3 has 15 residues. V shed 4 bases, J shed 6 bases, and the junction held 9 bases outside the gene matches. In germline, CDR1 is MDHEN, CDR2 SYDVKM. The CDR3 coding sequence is TGTGCCAGCAGTTCGACAGGGGGCGCTTCCCTCGAGCAGTACTTC. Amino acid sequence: CASSSTGGASLEQYF.

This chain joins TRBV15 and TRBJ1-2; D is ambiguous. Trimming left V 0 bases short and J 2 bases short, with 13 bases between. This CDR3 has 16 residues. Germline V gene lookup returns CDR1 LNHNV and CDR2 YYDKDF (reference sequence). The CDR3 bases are TGTGCCACCAGCAGAGAGCTCGGGGAAGTGAACTATGGCTACACCTTC. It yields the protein CATSRELGEVNYGYTF.

The chain's CDR3 is CARDRDLVTEAFF. CDR3 sequence (DNA): TGTGCCCGGGACAGGGATTTGGTCACTGAAGCTTTCTTT. The V and J genes are TRBV28 and TRBJ1-1; 9 nucleotides align to TRBD1. Per the germline V gene, CDR1 is MDHEN and CDR2 is SYDVKM. Trimming cost V 11 bases and J 4 bases; bases outside gene matches: 8. The CDR3 covers 13 residues.

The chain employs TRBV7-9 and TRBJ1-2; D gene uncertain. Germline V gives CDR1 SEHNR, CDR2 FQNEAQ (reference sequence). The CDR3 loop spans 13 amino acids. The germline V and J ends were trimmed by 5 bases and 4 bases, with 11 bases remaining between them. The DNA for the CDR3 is TGTGCCAGCAGCGAAAACGGGGTCTATGGCTACACCTTC. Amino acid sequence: CASSENGVYGYTF. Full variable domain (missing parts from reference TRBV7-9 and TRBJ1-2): DTGVSQNPRHKITKRGQNVTFRCDPISEHNRLYWYRQTLGQGPEFLTYFQNEAQLEKSRLLSDRFSAERPKGSFSTLEIQRTEQGDSAMYLCASSENGVYGYTFGSGTRLTVV.

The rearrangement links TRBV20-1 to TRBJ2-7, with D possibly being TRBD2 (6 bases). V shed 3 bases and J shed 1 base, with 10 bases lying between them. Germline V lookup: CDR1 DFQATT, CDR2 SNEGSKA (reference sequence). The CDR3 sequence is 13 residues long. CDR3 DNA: TGCAGTGCTAGTGGGGACTGGTCCTACGAGCAGTACTTC. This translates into CSASGDWSYEQYF.

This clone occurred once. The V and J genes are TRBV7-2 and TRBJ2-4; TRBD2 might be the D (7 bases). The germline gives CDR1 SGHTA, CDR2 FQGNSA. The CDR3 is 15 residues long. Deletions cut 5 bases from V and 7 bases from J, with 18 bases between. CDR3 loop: CASSPRGARGNIQYF. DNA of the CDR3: TGTGCCAGCAGCCCCCGGGGGGCCCGGGGGAACATTCAGTACTTC.

CDR3: CASRRLTGSSYNEQFF. The CDR3 nucleotides read TGCGCCAGCAGGCGACTCACAGGGAGCTCCTACAATGAGCAGTTCTTC. V gene TRBV5-1 combines with J gene TRBJ2-1, with D perhaps TRBD1 (6 bases). The CDR3 spans 16 residues. V shed 5 bases and J shed 0 bases, with 15 bases lying between them. Germline loops: CDR1 SGHRS, CDR2 YFSETQ. Full variable domain (remainder filled in from reference TRBV5-1 and TRBJ2-1): KAGVTQTPRYLIKTRGQQVTLSCSPISGHRSVSWYQQTPGQGLQFLFEYFSETQRNKGNFPGRFSGRQFSNSRSEMNVSTLELGDSALYLCASRRLTGSSYNEQFFGPGTRLTVL.

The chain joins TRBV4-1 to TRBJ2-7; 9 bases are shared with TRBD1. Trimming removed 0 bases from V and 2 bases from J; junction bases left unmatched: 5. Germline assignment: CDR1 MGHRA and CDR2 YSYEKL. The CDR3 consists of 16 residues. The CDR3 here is CASSQDSRDRAYEQYF. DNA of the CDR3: TGCGCCAGCAGCCAAGATTCCCGGGACAGGGCCTACGAGCAGTACTTC.

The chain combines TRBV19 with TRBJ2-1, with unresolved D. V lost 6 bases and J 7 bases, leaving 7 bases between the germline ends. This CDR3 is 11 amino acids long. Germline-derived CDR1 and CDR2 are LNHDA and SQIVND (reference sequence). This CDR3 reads CASRSGNEQFF. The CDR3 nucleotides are TGTGCCAGTAGGTCCGGGAATGAGCAGTTCTTC.

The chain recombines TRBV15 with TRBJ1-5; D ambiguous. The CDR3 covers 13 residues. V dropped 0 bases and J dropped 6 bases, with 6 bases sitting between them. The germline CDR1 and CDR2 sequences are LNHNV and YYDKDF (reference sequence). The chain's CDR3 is CATSRDNGQPQHF. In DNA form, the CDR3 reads TGTGCCACCAGCAGAGATAACGGTCAGCCCCAGCATTTT.

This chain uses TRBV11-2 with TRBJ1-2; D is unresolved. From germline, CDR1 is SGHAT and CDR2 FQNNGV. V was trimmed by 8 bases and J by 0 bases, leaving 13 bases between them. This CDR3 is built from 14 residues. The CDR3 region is CASGGNVANYGYTF. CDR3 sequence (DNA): TGTGCCAGCGGAGGGAACGTGGCTAACTATGGCTACACCTTC.